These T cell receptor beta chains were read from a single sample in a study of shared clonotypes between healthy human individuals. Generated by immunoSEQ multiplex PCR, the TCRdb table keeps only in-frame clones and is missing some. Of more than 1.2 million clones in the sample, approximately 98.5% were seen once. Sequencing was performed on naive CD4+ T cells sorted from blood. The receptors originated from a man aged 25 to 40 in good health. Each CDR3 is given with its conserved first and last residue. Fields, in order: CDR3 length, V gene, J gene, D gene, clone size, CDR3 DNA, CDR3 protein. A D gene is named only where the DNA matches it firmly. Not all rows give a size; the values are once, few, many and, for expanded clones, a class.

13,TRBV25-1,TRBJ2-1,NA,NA,TGTGCCAGCAGCTCAGGACCTTACAATGAGCAGTTCTTC,CASSSGPYNEQFF
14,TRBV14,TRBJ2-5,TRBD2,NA,TGTGCCAGCAGCCAAGATTCAGCGGGGGTGACCCAGTACTTC,CASSQDSAGVTQYF
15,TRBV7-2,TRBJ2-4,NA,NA,TGTGCCAGCAGCTTGTGGGGCGGCGCGGAGAGCATTCAGTACTTC,CASSLWGGAESIQYF
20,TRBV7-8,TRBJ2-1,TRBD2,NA,TGTGCCAGCAGCTTATTGGTCGGTGTGCTCGGGAGGACTGGCCACAATGAGCAGTTCTTC,CASSLLVGVLGRTGHNEQFF
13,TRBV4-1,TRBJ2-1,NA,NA,TGCGCCAGCAGTCTGACAGTTGTGGATGAGCAGTTCTTC,CASSLTVVDEQFF
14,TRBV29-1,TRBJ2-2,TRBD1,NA,TGCAGCGCCACAGGGGGCGCCGACACCGGGGAGCTGTTTTTT,CSATGGADTGELFF
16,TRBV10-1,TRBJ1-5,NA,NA,TGCGCCAGCAGTGCCTGGGAAGAGTCAAGCAATCAGCCCCAGCATTTT,CASSAWEESSNQPQHF
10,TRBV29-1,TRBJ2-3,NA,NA,TGCAGCGTTTGGTCGGGAACGCAGTATTTT,CSVWSGTQYF
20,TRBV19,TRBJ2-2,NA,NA,TGTGCCAGTAGGCGCGGGGCCTCCGGCGGGGCTCTTCAGAACACCGGGGAGCTGTTTTTT,CASRRGASGGALQNTGELFF
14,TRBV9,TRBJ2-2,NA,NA,TGTGCCAGCAGCGTGGCCCCTATCGCCGGGGAGCTGTTTTTT,CASSVAPIAGELFF
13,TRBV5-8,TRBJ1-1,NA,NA,TGTGCCAGCAGCCGCGGCTGGGGGGCTGAAGCTTTCTTT,CASSRGWGAEAFF
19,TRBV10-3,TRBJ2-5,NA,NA,TGTGCCATCAGTATGCCCTCCTGGCGGAACCTCGGACTCCAAGAGACCCAGTACTTC,CAISMPSWRNLGLQETQYF
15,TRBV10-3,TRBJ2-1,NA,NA,TGTGCCATCAGTGAGGTTAGCCGAGGGGACAATGAGCAGTTCTTC,CAISEVSRGDNEQFF
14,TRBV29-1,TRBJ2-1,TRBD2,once,TGCAGCGTTCAAACTAGCGGATCCTACAATGAGCAGTTCTTC,CSVQTSGSYNEQFF
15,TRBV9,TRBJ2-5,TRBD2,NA,TGTGCCAGCAGCCTGGGACTAGCGGGACAAGAGACCCAGTACTTC,CASSLGLAGQETQYF
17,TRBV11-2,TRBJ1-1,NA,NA,TGTGCCAGCAGCTCCCTACAGAGTCGGCCAGTGAACACTGAAGCTTTCTTT,CASSSLQSRPVNTEAFF
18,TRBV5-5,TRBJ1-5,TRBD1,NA,TGTGCCAGCAGCTTGCTGATGACAGGGAGTCCGAGCAATCAGCCCCAGCATTTT,CASSLLMTGSPSNQPQHF
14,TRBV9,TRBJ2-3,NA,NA,TGTGCCAGCAGCGTAGAATCGAGCACAGATACGCAGTATTTT,CASSVESSTDTQYF
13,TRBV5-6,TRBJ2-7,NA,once,TGTGCCAGCAGCGCGGCCGAGGTGGGGAGGCAGTACTTC,CASSAAEVGRQYF
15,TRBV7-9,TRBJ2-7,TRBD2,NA,TGTGCCAGCAGCTCTCAGGCGGGAGGATTCTACGAGCAGTACTTC,CASSSQAGGFYEQYF
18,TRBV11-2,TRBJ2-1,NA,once,TGTGCCAGCAGCTTAGAACGAGGGCTAGCACACTACAACAATGAGCAGTTCTTC,CASSLERGLAHYNNEQFF
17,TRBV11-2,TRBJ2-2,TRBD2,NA,TGTGCCAGCAGCTTAGTTCCTAGCGGGAGTTGGACCGGGGAGCTGTTTTTT,CASSLVPSGSWTGELFF
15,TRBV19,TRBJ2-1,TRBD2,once,TGTGCCAGTAAGACGGGATTGACTAGCGGGGGAGAGCAGTTCTTC,CASKTGLTSGGEQFF
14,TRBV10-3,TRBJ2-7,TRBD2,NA,TGTGCCACCAAACGGGAGGGGGATCCCTACGAGCAGTACTTC,CATKREGDPYEQYF